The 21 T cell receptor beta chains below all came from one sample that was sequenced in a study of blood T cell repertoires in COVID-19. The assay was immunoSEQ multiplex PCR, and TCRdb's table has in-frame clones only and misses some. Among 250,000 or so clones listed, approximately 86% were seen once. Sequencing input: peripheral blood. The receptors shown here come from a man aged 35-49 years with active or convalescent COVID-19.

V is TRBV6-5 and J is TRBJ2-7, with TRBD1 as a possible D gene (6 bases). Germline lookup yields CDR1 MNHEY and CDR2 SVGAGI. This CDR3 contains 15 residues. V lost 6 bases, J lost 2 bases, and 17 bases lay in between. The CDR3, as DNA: TGTGCCAGCAGGACGGGACACTTGCCCCCCTACGAGCAGTACTTC. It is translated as CASRTGHLPPYEQYF.

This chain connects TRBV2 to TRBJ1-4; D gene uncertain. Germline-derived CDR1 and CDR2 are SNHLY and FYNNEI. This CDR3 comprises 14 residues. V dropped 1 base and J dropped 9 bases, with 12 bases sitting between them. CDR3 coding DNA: TGTGCCAGCAGTGAAGGGGCCTACGGGAAAAAACTGTTTTTT. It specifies CASSEGAYGKKLFF.

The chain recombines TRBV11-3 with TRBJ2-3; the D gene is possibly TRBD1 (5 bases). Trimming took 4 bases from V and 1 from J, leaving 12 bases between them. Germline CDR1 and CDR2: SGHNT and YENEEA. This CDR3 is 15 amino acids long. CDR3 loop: CASSSGWYGTDTQYF. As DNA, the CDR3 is TGTGCCAGCAGCTCAGGGTGGTACGGCACAGATACGCAGTATTTT. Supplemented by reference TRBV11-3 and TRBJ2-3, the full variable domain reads EAGVVQSPRYKIIEKKQPVAFWCNPISGHNTLYWYLQNLGQGPELLIRYENEEAVDDSQLPKDRFSAERLKGVDSTLKIQPAELGDSAVYLCASSSGWYGTDTQYFGPGTRLTVL.

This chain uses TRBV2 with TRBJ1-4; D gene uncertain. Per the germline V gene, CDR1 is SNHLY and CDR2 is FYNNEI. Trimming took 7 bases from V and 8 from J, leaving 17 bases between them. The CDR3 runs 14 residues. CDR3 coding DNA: TGTGCCAGCACTCGTTTCCCGCGGGGAGAAAAACTGTTTTTT. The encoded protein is CASTRFPRGEKLFF.

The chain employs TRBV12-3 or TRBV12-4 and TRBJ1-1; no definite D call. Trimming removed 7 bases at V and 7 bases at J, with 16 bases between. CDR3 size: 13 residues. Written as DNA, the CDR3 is TGTGCCAGCACCCTGGGGTTTAGCGGTGAAGCTTTCTTT. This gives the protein CASTLGFSGEAFF.

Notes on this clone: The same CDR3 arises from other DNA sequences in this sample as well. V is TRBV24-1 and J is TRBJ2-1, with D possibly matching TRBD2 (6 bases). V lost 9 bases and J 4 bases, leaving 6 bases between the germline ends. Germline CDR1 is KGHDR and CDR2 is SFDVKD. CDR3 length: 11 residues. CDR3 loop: CATGGYNEQFF. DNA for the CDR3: TGTGCCACCGGGGGGTACAATGAGCAGTTCTTC.

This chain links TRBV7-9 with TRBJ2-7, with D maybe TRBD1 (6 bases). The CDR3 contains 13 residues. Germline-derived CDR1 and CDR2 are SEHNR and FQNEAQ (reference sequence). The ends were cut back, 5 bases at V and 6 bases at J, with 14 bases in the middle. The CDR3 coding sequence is TGTGCCAGCAGCACTCCACAGGGCGGCGAGCAGTACTTC. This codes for CASSTPQGGEQYF.

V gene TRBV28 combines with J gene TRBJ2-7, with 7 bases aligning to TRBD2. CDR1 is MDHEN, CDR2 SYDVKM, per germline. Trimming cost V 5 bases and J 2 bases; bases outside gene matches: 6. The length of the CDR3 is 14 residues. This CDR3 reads CASSLDGRAYEQYF. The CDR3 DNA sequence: TGTGCCAGCAGTCTAGATGGGAGGGCCTACGAGCAGTACTTC.

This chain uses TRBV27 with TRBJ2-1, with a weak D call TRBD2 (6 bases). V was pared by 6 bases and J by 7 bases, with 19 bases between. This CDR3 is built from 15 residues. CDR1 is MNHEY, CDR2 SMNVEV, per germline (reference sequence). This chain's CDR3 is CASSLLANMGNEQFF. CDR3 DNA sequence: TGTGCCAGCAGCCTACTAGCCAATATGGGGAATGAGCAGTTCTTC.

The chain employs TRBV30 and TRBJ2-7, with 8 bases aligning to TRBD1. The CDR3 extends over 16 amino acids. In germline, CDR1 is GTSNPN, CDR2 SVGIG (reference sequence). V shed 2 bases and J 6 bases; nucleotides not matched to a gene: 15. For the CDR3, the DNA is TGTGCCTGGAGTTTCCGACCGGAGGACAGGGTCAGCGAGCAGTACTTC. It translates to CAWSFRPEDRVSEQYF.

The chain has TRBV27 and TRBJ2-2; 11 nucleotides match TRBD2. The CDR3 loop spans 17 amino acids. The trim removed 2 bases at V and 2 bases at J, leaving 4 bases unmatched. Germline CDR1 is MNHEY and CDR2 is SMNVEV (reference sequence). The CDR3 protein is CASSLTSGGPNTGELFF. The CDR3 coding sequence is TGTGCCAGCAGTTTAACTAGCGGGGGCCCTAACACCGGGGAGCTGTTTTTT.

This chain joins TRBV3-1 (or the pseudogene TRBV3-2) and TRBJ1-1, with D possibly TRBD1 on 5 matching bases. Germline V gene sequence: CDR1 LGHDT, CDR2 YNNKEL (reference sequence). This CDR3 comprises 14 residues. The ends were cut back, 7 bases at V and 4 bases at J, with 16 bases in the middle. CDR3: CASTSGGGTTEAFF. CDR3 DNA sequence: TGTGCCAGCACTTCCGGGGGAGGTACCACTGAAGCTTTCTTT.

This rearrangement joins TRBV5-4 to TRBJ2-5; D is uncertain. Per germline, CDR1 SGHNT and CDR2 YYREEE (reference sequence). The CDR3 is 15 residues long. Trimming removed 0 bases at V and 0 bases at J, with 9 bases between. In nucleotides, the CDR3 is TGTGCCAGCAGCTTGGCCGGGTCGTACCAAGAGACCCAGTACTTC. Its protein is CASSLAGSYQETQYF.

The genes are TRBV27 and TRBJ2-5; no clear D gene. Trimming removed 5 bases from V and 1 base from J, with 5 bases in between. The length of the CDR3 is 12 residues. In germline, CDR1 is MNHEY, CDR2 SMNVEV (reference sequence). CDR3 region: CASSPGQETQYF. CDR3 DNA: TGTGCCAGCAGTCCCGGCCAAGAGACCCAGTACTTC.

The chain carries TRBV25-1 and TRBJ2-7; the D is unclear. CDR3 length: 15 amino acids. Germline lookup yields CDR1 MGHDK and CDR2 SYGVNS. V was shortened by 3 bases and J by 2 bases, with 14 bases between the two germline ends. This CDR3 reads CASSDVRDLTYEQYF. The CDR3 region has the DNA TGTGCCAGCAGTGATGTCCGCGATCTAACCTACGAGCAGTACTTC.

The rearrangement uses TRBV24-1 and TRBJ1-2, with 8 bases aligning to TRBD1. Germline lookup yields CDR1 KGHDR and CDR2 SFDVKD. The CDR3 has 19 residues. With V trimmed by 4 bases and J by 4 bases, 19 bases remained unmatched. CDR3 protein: CATSDLGQGAAGDFYGYTF. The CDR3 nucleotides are TGTGCCACCAGTGACCTCGGGCAGGGGGCGGCGGGCGATTTCTATGGCTACACCTTC.

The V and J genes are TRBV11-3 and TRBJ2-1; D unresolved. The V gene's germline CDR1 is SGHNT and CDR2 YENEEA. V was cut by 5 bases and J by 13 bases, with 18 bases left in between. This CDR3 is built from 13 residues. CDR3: CASSATWASVQFF. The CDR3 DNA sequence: TGTGCCAGCAGCGCCACTTGGGCGTCGGTACAGTTCTTC.

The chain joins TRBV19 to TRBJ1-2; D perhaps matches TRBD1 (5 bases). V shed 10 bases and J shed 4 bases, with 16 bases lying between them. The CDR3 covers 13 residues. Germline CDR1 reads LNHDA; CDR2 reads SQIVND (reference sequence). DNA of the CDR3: TGTGCCACCCGGCAGGGACTGATCTATGGCTACACCTTC. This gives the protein CATRQGLIYGYTF.

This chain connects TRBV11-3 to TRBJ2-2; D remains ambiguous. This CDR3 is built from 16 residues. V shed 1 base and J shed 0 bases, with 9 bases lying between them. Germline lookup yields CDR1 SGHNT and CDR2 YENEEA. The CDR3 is CASSLGLNTNTGELFF. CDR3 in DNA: TGTGCCAGCAGCTTAGGACTGAACACGAACACCGGGGAGCTGTTTTTT.

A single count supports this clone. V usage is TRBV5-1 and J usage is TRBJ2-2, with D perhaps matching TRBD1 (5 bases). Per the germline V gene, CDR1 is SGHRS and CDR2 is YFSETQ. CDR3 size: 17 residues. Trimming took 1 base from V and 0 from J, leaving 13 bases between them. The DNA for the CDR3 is TGCGCCAGCAGCTTGTTGGGGCAGACCGCGAACACCGGGGAGCTGTTTTTT. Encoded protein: CASSLLGQTANTGELFF. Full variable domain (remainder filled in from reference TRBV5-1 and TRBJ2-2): KAGVTQTPRYLIKTRGQQVTLSCSPISGHRSVSWYQQTPGQGLQFLFEYFSETQRNKGNFPGRFSGRQFSNSRSEMNVSTLELGDSALYLCASSLLGQTANTGELFFGEGSRLTVL.

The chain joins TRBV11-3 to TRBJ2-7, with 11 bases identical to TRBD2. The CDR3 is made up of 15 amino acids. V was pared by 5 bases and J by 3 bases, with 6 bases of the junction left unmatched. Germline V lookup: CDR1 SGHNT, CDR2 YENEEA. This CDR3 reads CASSAGTSGFYEQYF. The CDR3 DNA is TGTGCCAGCAGCGCCGGGACTAGCGGATTCTACGAGCAGTACTTC. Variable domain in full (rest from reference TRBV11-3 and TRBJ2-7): EAGVVQSPRYKIIEKKQPVAFWCNPISGHNTLYWYLQNLGQGPELLIRYENEEAVDDSQLPKDRFSAERLKGVDSTLKIQPAELGDSAVYLCASSAGTSGFYEQYFGPGTRLTVT.